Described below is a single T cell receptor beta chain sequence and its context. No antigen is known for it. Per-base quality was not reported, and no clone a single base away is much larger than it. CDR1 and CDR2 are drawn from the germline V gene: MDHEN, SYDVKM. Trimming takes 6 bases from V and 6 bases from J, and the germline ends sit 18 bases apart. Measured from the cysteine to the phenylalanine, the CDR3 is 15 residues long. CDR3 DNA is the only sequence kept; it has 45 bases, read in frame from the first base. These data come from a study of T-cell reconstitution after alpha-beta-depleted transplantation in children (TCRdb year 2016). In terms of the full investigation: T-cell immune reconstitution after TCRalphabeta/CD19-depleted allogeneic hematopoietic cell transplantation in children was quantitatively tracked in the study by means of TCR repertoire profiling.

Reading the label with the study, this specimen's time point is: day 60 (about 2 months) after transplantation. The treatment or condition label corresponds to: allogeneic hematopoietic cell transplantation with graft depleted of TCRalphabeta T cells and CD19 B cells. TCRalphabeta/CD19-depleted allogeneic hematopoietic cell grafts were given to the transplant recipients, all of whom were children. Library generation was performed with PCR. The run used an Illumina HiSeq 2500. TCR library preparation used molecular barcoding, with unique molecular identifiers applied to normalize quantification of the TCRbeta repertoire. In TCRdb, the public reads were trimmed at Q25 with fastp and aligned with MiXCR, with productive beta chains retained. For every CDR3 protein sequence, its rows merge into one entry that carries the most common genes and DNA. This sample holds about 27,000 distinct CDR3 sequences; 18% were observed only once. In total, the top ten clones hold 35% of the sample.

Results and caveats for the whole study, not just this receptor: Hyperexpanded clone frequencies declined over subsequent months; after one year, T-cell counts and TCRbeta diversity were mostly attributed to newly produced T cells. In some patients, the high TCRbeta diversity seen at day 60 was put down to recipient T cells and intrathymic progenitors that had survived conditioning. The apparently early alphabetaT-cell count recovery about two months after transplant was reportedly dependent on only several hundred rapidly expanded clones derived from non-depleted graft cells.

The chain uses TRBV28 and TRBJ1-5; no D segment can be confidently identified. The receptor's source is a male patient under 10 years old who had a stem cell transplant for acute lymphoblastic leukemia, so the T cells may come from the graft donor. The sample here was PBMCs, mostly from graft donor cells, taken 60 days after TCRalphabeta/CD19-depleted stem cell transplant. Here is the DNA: TGTGCCAGCAGGGGTAGCGGGGAGAGTCTTCAGCCCCAGCATTTT. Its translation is CASRGSGESLQPQHF.